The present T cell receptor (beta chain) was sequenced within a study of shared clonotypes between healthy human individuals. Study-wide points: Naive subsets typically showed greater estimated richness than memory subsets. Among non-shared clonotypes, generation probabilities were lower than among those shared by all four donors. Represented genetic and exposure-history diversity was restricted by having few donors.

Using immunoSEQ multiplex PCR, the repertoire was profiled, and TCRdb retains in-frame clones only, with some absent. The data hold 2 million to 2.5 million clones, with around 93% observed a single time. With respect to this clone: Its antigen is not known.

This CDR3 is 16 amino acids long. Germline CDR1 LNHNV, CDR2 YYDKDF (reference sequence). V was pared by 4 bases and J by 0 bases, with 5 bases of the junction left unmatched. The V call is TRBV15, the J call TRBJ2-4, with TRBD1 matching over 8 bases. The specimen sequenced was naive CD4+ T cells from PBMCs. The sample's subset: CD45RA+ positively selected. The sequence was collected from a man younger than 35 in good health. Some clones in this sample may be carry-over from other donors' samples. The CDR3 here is CATSTAGGPAKNIQYF. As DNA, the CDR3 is TGTGCCACCAGCACTGCAGGGGGCCCAGCCAAAAACATTCAGTACTTC.